Below, 11 T cell receptor beta chains from the same sample are listed, as sequenced in a study of regulatory T cells in long-lasting Graves disease. Building the TCR beta libraries relied on iRepertoire HTBI primers, and CDR3 regions underwent Arm-PCR. TCRdb used MiXCR to reprocess the multiplex PCR reads, holding one entry per CDR3 protein. In the table there are fewer than 450,000 distinct CDR3 sequences, 14% to 15% of which are singletons. The time point was: newly diagnosed GD, antithyroid drugs for less than 3 months. PBMCs were the source of the RNA used for TCR sequencing. This same sample was also taken into another study, of T cells in Graves' hyperthyroidism and ophthalmopathy.

The material was peripheral blood mononuclear cells (PBMCs), obtained at new diagnosis, from a patient treated with antithyroid drugs. The receptors come from a middle-aged woman with Graves disease.

This clonotype was observed many times. The chain carries TRBV11-2 and TRBJ2-5; no clear D. This CDR3 contains 13 residues. V lost 3 bases to trimming and J lost 0 bases, with 5 bases between them. Germline V gives CDR1 SGHAT, CDR2 FQNNGV. CDR3 coding DNA: TGTGCCAGCAGCTTTGGGTACCAAGAGACCCAGTACTTC. This sequence encodes CASSFGYQETQYF. Filled out from reference TRBV11-2 and TRBJ2-5, the complete variable domain reads EAGVAQSPRYKIIEKRQSVAFWCNPISGHATLYWYQQILGQGPKLLIQFQNNGVVDDSQLPKDRFSAERLKGVDSTLKIQPAKLEDSAVYLCASSFGYQETQYFGPGTRLLVL.

Many counts were recorded for this clonotype. The V call is TRBV2, the J call TRBJ2-1; no definite D call. Germline values: CDR1 SNHLY, CDR2 FYNNEI. The CDR3 spans 13 residues. Trimming took off 6 bases at V and 6 bases at J, with 12 bases between the two ends. The CDR3 loop reads CASRDPPGNEQFF. The CDR3 region has the DNA TGTGCCAGCAGGGACCCCCCTGGCAATGAGCAGTTCTTC.

This clonotype was seen many times. The chain is built from TRBV19 and TRBJ1-2; D remains ambiguous. Germline V gene data show CDR1 as LNHDA and CDR2 as SQIVND (reference sequence). V lost 8 bases to trimming and J lost 5 bases, with 9 bases between them. The CDR3 totals 11 residues. CDR3 nucleotides: TGTGCCAGTTTGGGTTGGTATGGCTACACCTTC. Translated, it gives CASLGWYGYTF.

This clonotype was counted at least ten times. This sequence joins TRBV20-1 and TRBJ2-7, with D tentatively TRBD1 (6 bases). This CDR3 has 14 residues. V was shortened by 0 bases and J by 2 bases, with 11 bases between the two germline ends. Germline CDR1 DFQATT, CDR2 SNEGSKA (reference sequence). For the CDR3, the DNA is TGCAGTGCTAGAGACTCGGGACACGCCTACGAGCAGTACTTC. Residues: CSARDSGHAYEQYF.

The sample holds many counts of this clonotype. The V and J genes are TRBV28 and TRBJ2-3; 10 bases map to TRBD1. Germline trimming cut 5 bases from V and 6 bases from J; bases unmatched to any gene: 11. Germline V lookup: CDR1 MDHEN, CDR2 SYDVKM. The CDR3 consists of 16 residues. The CDR3 nucleotides are TGTGCCAGCAGTCTCCCGGGACAGGGGAGAGGGGATACGCAGTATTTT. Amino acid sequence: CASSLPGQGRGDTQYF.

With regard to this clonotype: This is likely an artifact of a read error, given a far larger clone one base away. The DNA of the CDR3 is TGTGCCAGCAGCCAGGGGACAGGGAATGAGCAGTACTTC. Encoded protein: CASSQGTGNEQYF. The J gene is TRBJ2-5, the V gene TRBV12-3 or TRBV12-4; 9 bases agree with TRBD1. The CDR3 runs to 13 residues. The J segment lost 11 bases and the V segment lost 6 bases, leaving 10 bases of the junction unmatched.

The chain has TRBV29-1 and TRBJ1-1; D remains unclear. The CDR3 has 13 residues. Trimming removed 4 bases at V and 3 bases at J, with 12 bases between. Germline assignment: CDR1 SQVTM and CDR2 ANQGSEA. The CDR3 DNA sequence: TGCAGCGTTGGGAAACTTAGGGACACTGAAGCTTTCTTT. It encodes CSVGKLRDTEAFF. Drawing the rest from reference TRBV29-1 and TRBJ1-1, the complete variable domain is SAVISQKPSRDICQRGTSLTIQCQVDSQVTMMFWYRQQPGQSLTLIATANQGSEATYESGFVIDKFPISRPNLTFSTLTVSNMSPEDSSIYLCSVGKLRDTEAFFGQGTRLTVV.

At least ten counts were recorded for this clonotype. The chain combines TRBV2 with TRBJ2-5; 15 bases align to TRBD2. The CDR3 loop spans 21 amino acids. Germline-derived CDR1 and CDR2 are SNHLY and FYNNEI. Germline trimming cut 2 bases from V and 4 bases from J; bases unmatched to any gene: 17. The CDR3 region has the DNA TGTGCCAGCAGTGAACAACACCGCAGGACTAGCGGGAGGGCCCGTCGAGAGACCCAGTACTTC. It codes for CASSEQHRRTSGRARRETQYF.

This clonotype was counted at least ten times. The gene calls are TRBV28 and TRBJ2-7; no firm D call. The V end lost 5 bases, the J end lost 7 bases, and 6 bases lay between the germline ends. The CDR3 loop spans 10 amino acids. Germline lookup yields CDR1 MDHEN and CDR2 SYDVKM. CDR3 region: CASSTLEQYF. For the CDR3, the DNA is TGTGCCAGCAGTACCTTGGAGCAGTACTTC.

This clonotype was detected ten times or more. V and J are TRBV13 and TRBJ2-7; D is perhaps TRBD1 (5 bases). The CDR3 runs to 14 residues. Trimming took off 1 base at V and 2 bases at J, with 9 bases between the two ends. The germline gives CDR1 PRHDT, CDR2 FYEKMQ (reference sequence). The CDR3 reads CASSLVGQAYEQYF. Written as DNA, the CDR3 is TGTGCCAGCAGCTTAGTGGGGCAGGCCTACGAGCAGTACTTC.

This clonotype occurred many times. CDR3 nucleotides: TGTGCCACCAGTGACCTGAGGGCAGTAAGCACAGATACGCAGTATTTT. Translating it yields CATSDLRAVSTDTQYF. The chain couples TRBV24-1 to TRBJ2-3; D possibly corresponds to TRBD2 (5 bases). V gave up 4 bases and J gave up 0 bases, with 13 bases separating them. The length of the CDR3 is 16 residues. Germline lookup yields CDR1 KGHDR and CDR2 SFDVKD.